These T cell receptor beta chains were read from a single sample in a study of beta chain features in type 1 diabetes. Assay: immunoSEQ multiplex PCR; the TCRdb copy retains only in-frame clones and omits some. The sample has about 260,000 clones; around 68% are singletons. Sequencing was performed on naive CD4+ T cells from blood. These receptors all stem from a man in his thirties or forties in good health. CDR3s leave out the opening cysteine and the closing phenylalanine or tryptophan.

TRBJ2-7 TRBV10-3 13 AISELVLPRYEQY
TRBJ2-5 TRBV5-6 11 ASSLDGVETQY
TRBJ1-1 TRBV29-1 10 SVMDSYTEAF
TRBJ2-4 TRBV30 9 AWSVDRFQY
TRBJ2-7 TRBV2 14 ASSELRGYVRYEQY
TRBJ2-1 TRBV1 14 TSSQDGILAYNEQF
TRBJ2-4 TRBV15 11 ATSRDRTNIQY
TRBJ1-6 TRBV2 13 ASSEVPGGNSPLH
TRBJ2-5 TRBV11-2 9 ASTSWGPLY
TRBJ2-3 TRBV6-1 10 ASSWGRDTQY
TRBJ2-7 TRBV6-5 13 ASSYSGRNVYEQY
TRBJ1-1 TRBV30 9 AWLGNTEAF
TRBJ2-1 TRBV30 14 AWSRTSGGLYNEQF
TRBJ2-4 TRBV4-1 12 ASSQGLAKNIQY
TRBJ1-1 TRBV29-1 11 SHAREMNTEAF
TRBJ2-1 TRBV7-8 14 ASIGRRLAGVHEQF
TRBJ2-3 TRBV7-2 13 ASSPQAGGTDTQY
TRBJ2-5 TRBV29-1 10 SVGTGGETQY
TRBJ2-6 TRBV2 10 ASKERERVLT
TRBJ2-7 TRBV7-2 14 ASARASGVSSYEQY
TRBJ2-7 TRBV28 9 ASRTLDEQY
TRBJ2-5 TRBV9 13 ASSVDNLPQETQY
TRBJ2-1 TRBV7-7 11 ASSSAGGDEQF
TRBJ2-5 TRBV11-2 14 ASSLGARAGQETQY
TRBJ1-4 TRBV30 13 AWSRGGATNEKLF
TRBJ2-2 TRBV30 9 ARQGTGELF
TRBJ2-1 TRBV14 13 ASGRTSGNYNEQF
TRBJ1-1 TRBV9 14 ASSPLAGFMNTEAF
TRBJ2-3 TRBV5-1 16 ASSLWAPVPGITDTQY
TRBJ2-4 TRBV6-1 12 ASNDRGAKNIQY
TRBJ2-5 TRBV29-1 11 SVTKGALETQY
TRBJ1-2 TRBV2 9 ASGQGDGYT
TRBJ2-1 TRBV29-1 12 SVVDRGAYNEQF
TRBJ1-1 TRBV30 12 AWHYRAVNTEAF
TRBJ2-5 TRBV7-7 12 ASSPPGKSETQY
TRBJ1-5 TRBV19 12 ASTTRGIVQPQH
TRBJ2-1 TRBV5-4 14 ASSLGSSGGHNEQF
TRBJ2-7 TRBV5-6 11 ASSLGPAYEQY
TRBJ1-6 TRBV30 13 AWTQDRLGNSPLH
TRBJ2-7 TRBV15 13 ATSLDRGQSYEQY
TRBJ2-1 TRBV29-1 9 SVAGAAGQF
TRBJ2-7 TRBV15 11 ATSMAGDYEQY
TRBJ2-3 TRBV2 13 ASSVSGKHTDTQY